The T cell receptor (beta chain) under discussion was sequenced for a study of technical replicates of blood from a few donors. Trimming at V came to 0 bases and at J to 3 bases, leaving 3 bases not matched to a gene. The CDR3 consists of 17 residues. Germline V CDR1 and CDR2: SGHDN, FVKESK. This table comes from immunoSEQ multiplex PCR, and its TCRdb copy is limited to in-frame clones, with some not included. The sample yields tens of thousands of clones, approximately 91% seen once. The sample comprised PBMCs. The V gene is TRBV14, the J gene TRBJ2-3; 13 nucleotides align to TRBD2. The TCR originated in a human donor in good health. Some clones in this sample may be carry-over from other donors' samples. The CDR3 is CASSQERLAGGTDTQYF. DNA of the CDR3: TGTGCCAGCAGCCAAGAGCGACTAGCGGGGGGAACAGATACGCAGTATTTT.